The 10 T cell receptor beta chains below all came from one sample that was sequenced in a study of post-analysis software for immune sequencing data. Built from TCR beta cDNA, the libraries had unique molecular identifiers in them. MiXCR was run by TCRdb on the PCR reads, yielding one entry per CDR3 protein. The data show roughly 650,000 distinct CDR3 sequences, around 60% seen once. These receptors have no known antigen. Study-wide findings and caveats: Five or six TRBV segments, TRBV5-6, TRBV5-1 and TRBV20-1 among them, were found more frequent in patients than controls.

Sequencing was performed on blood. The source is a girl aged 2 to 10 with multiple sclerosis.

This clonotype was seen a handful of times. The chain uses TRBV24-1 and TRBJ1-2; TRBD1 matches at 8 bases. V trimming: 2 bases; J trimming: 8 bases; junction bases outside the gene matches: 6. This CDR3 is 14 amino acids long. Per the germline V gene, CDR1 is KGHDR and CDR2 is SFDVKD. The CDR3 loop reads CATSDSRGPEGYTF. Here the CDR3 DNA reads TGTGCCACCAGTGATTCCAGGGGGCCAGAAGGCTACACCTTC.

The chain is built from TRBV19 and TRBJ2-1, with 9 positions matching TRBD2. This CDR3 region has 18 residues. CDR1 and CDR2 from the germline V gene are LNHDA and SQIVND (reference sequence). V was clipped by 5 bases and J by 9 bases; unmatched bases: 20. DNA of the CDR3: TGTGCCAGTAGTCGGGGGTCAACCGGGACTAGCAGTAACATTGAGCAGTTCTTC. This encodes CASSRGSTGTSSNIEQFF.

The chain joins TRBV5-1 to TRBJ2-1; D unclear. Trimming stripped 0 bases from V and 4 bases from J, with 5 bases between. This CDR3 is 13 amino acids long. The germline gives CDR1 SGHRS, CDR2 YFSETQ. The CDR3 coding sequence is TGCGCCAGCAGCTTGGAGCAATACAATGAGCAGTTCTTC. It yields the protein CASSLEQYNEQFF. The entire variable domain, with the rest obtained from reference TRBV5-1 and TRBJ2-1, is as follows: KAGVTQTPRYLIKTRGQQVTLSCSPISGHRSVSWYQQTPGQGLQFLFEYFSETQRNKGNFPGRFSGRQFSNSRSEMNVSTLELGDSALYLCASSLEQYNEQFFGPGTRLTVL.

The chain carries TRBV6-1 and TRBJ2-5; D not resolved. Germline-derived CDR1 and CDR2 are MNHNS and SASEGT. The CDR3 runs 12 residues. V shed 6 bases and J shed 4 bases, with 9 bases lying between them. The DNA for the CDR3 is TGTGCCAGCAGGGGGTGGAGAGAGACCCAGTACTTC. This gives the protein CASRGWRETQYF.

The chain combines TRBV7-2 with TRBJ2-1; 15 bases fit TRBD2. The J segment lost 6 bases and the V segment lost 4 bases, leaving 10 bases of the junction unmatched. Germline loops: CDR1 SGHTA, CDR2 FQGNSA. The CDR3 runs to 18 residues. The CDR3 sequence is CASSSTGPGLAGGNEQFF. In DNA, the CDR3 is TGTGCCAGCAGCTCTACAGGGCCGGGACTAGCGGGAGGCAATGAGCAGTTCTTC.

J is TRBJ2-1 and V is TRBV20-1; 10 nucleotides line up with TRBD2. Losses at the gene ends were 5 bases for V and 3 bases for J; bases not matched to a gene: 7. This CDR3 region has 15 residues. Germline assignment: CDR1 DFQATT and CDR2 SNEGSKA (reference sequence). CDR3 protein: CSASSGSDNYNEQFF. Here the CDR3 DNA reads TGCAGTGCTTCTAGCGGGAGTGACAACTACAATGAGCAGTTCTTC.

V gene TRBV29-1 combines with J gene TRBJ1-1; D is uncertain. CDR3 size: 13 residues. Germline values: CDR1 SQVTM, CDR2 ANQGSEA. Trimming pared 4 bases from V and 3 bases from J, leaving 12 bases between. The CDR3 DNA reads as TGCAGCGTTGGTGGCAGGCTGTACACTGAAGCTTTCTTT. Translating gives CSVGGRLYTEAFF.

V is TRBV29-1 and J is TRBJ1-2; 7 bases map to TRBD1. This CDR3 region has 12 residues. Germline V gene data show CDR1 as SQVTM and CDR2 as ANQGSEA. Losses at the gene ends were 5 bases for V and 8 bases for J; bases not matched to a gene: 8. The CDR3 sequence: CSVYTGARGYTF. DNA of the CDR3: TGCAGCGTTTATACAGGGGCTCGGGGCTACACCTTC. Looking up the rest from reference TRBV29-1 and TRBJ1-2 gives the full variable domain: SAVISQKPSRDICQRGTSLTIQCQVDSQVTMMFWYRQQPGQSLTLIATANQGSEATYESGFVIDKFPISRPNLTFSTLTVSNMSPEDSSIYLCSVYTGARGYTFGSGTRLTVV.

CDR3 in amino acids: CASRGDLDGTSLSDEQFF. CDR3 in DNA: TGTGCCAGCAGAGGGGACCTAGACGGGACTAGCCTTTCGGATGAGCAGTTCTTC. The rearrangement joins TRBV2 to TRBJ2-1; 9 bases align to TRBD2. Germline CDR1 and CDR2: SNHLY and FYNNEI. Losses at the gene ends were 6 bases for V and 8 bases for J; bases not matched to a gene: 20. The CDR3 is 18 amino acids.

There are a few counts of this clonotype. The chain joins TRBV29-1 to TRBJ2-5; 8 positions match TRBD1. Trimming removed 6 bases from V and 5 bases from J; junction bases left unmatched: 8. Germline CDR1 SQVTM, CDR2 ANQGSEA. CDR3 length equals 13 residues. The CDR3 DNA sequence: TGCAGCGTCGCTAGGGCAGGGGGCGAGACCCAGTACTTC. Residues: CSVARAGGETQYF. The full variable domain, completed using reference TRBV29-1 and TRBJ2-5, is SAVISQKPSRDICQRGTSLTIQCQVDSQVTMMFWYRQQPGQSLTLIATANQGSEATYESGFVIDKFPISRPNLTFSTLTVSNMSPEDSSIYLCSVARAGGETQYFGPGTRLLVL.